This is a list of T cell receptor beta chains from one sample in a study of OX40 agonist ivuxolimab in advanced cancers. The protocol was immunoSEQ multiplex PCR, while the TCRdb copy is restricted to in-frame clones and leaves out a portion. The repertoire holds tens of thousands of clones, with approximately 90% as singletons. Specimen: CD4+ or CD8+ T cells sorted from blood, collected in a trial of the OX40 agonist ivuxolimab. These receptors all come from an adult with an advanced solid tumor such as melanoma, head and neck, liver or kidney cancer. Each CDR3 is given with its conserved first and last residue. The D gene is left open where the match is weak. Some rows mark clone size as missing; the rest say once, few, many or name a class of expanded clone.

CASVAETGELFF TGTGCCAGTGTAGCGGAAACCGGGGAGCTGTTTTTT . TRBJ2-2 TRBV27 .
CASSDRGSSYNEQFF TGTGCCAGCAGCGATCGCGGGAGCTCCTACAATGAGCAGTTCTTC TRBD2 TRBJ2-1 TRBV11-2 .
CASSSRTSGSYEQLF TGTGCCAGCAGTTCACGGACTAGCGGGAGCTATGAGCAGCTCTTC TRBD2 TRBJ2-1 TRBV2 .
CASSSTDFPVSEQYF TGTGCCAGCAGCTCGACCGATTTTCCTGTCTCCGAGCAGTACTTC . TRBJ2-7 TRBV11-1 .
CASSLPFRSAAQETQYF TGTGCCAGCAGCTTACCCTTTAGAAGCGCAGCCCAAGAGACCCAGTACTTC . TRBJ2-5 TRBV7-8 .
CSVDGTGARHGYTF TGCAGCGTTGACGGGACAGGAGCCCGACATGGCTACACCTTC TRBD1 TRBJ1-2 TRBV29-1 .
CASSQVLVGGQQETQYF TGCGCCAGCAGCCAAGTTCTGGTTGGGGGGCAACAAGAGACCCAGTACTTC . TRBJ2-5 TRBV4-1 .
CATSSHKGLAHEQYF TGTGCCACCAGCAGCCACAAGGGACTAGCGCACGAGCAGTACTTC TRBD2 TRBJ2-7 TRBV15 .
CASSERGPNYGYTF TGTGCCAGCAGTGAGAGGGGGCCCAACTATGGCTACACCTTC TRBD1 TRBJ1-2 TRBV25-1 .
CASSLARTDHSSYNEQFF TGTGCCAGCAGCTTAGCCCGCACGGACCACAGCTCCTACAATGAGCAGTTCTTC . TRBJ2-1 TRBV7-9 .
CASSYTLAGTRYGYTF TGTGCCAGCAGTTACACACTAGCCGGGACACGGTATGGCTACACCTTC . TRBJ1-2 TRBV6-5 few